These 19 T cell receptor beta chains share one sample of origin, sequenced in a study of CD8 T cells in Susac syndrome. Random-hexamer reverse transcription was applied to roughly 0.5 to 1 ug RNA. One entry per CDR3 protein, called by TCRdb with MiXCR from the immunoSEQ multiplex PCR reads. The sample records about 100,000 distinct CDR3 sequences, 95% being singletons. The specimen was CD8+ T cells from PBMCs. The receptor source for this set is a human donor with Susac syndrome.

In its sample, this clonotype was seen once. CDR3 residues: CSAPLGAGGPYEQYF. The CDR3 coding sequence is TGCAGTGCTCCCCTAGGGGCGGGAGGGCCTTACGAGCAGTACTTC. This chain connects TRBV20-1 to TRBJ2-7, with 9 bases that match TRBD2. V lost 5 bases and J lost 4; bases outside the gene matches: 12. The germline CDR1 and CDR2 sequences are DFQATT and SNEGSKA (reference sequence). The CDR3 has 15 residues.

This rearrangement joins TRBV29-1 to TRBJ1-2; D unclear. This CDR3 comprises 14 residues. V gave up 0 bases and J gave up 1 base, with 9 bases separating them. In germline, CDR1 is SQVTM, CDR2 ANQGSEA. The CDR3 protein is CSVEDGPSNYGYTF. The CDR3 nucleotides read TGCAGCGTTGAAGATGGCCCCAGTAACTATGGCTACACCTTC.

The chain joins TRBV6-5 to TRBJ2-6; TRBD1 aligns across 11 bases. J lost 2 bases, V lost 4 bases, and 4 bases had no gene match. The V gene's germline CDR1 is MNHEY and CDR2 SVGAGI. This CDR3 spans 17 amino acids. CDR3 in amino acids: CASSSPGQGAGANVLTF. CDR3 in DNA: TGTGCCAGCAGTTCGCCGGGACAGGGGGCTGGGGCCAACGTCCTGACTTTC.

The CDR3 nucleotides read TGTGCCAGCAGCCCTCACCCAACAGGGGGCTACGAGCAGTACTTC. It codes for CASSPHPTGGYEQYF. The rearrangement links TRBV3-1 to TRBJ2-7; 8 bases are shared with TRBD1. The CDR3 length is 15 residues. Germline CDR1 is LGHDT and CDR2 is YNNKEL (reference sequence). J gave up 3 bases and V 4 bases, and 8 bases lay outside the gene matches.

The V gene is TRBV20-1, the J gene TRBJ1-1, with D unresolved. This CDR3 spans 11 amino acids. The germline V gene has CDR1 DFQATT and CDR2 SNEGSKA (reference sequence). CDR3 sequence (DNA): TGCAGCCTTCGGCGGGACACTGAAGCTTTCTTT. It is translated as CSLRRDTEAFF.

The chain joins TRBV20-1 to TRBJ2-1, with D uncertain. The germline gives CDR1 DFQATT, CDR2 SNEGSKA (reference sequence). Trimming pared 8 bases from V and 7 bases from J, leaving 24 bases between. The CDR3 covers 15 residues. CDR3 protein: CSTQTDLSRLNEQFF. CDR3 coding DNA: TGCAGTACTCAAACGGATCTATCGAGGTTAAATGAGCAGTTCTTC.

In this sample, this clonotype turned up once. The rearrangement joins TRBV12-3 or TRBV12-4 to TRBJ1-2; possible D gene TRBD1, 6 bases. Trimming stripped 5 bases from V and 0 bases from J, with 16 bases between. The CDR3 consists of 16 residues. CDR3 amino acids: CASSPSNREANYGYTF. CDR3 nucleotide sequence: TGTGCCAGCAGTCCCTCAAACAGGGAAGCTAACTATGGCTACACCTTC.

This sequence joins TRBV29-1 and TRBJ1-2; D remains ambiguous. Germline assignment: CDR1 SQVTM and CDR2 ANQGSEA. Deletions cut 6 bases from V and 0 bases from J, with 14 bases between. CDR3 size: 14 residues. CDR3 loop: CSVGRSKANYGYTF. CDR3 nucleotides: TGCAGCGTCGGGAGGTCCAAAGCTAACTATGGCTACACCTTC.

The CDR3 DNA reads as TGTGCCAGCTCCGACAGGGCCGGTGAAAAACTGTTTTTT. This codes for CASSDRAGEKLFF. The chain links TRBV7-9 to TRBJ1-4; TRBD1 aligns across 7 bases. V shed 8 bases, J shed 7 bases, and the junction held 7 bases outside the gene matches. The CDR3 has 13 amino acids. The germline V gene encodes CDR1 SEHNR and CDR2 FQNEAQ (reference sequence).

The chain uses TRBV9 and TRBJ2-2, with D maybe TRBD2 (5 bases). Germline V CDR1 and CDR2: SGDLS, YYNGEE. This CDR3 is 13 amino acids long. Trimming took off 2 bases at V and 6 bases at J, with 8 bases between the two ends. The CDR3 loop is CASSVGSAGELFF. DNA of the CDR3: TGTGCCAGCAGCGTGGGGAGTGCCGGGGAGCTGTTTTTT.

The CDR3 loop reads CASSNGGVIPYEQYF. The CDR3 bases are TGTGCCAGCAGTAACGGGGGGGTAATACCCTACGAGCAGTACTTC. The chain is built from TRBV2 and TRBJ2-7; TRBD2 matches 8 bases. The CDR3 contains 15 residues. Germline CDR1 reads SNHLY; CDR2 reads FYNNEI. The V and J ends lost 5 bases and 2 bases, in that order; junction bases with no gene match: 8.

The V gene is TRBV3-1, the J gene TRBJ2-7, with D maybe TRBD2 (6 bases). The germline gives CDR1 LGHDT, CDR2 YNNKEL (reference sequence). This CDR3 has 15 residues. The V and J ends lost 4 bases and 2 bases respectively, with 15 bases between them. The CDR3 loop reads CASSPPGTLTYEQYF. In nucleotides, the CDR3 is TGTGCCAGCAGCCCCCCCGGGACTTTAACCTACGAGCAGTACTTC.

The chain is built from TRBV23-1 and TRBJ1-5; D unresolved. Being an ORF, TRBV23-1 has a function that is uncertain. Trimming stripped 2 bases from V and 1 base from J, with 12 bases between. The CDR3 has 16 residues. This CDR3 is CASSQVSSPSNQPQHF. CDR3 sequence (DNA): TGCGCCAGCAGTCAAGTCAGCTCGCCCAGCAATCAGCCCCAGCATTTT.

The rearrangement links TRBV6-5 to TRBJ2-2; D perhaps matches TRBD2 (5 bases). Trimming stripped 5 bases from V and 6 bases from J, with 13 bases between. Germline values: CDR1 MNHEY, CDR2 SVGAGI. This CDR3 spans 14 amino acids. As DNA, the CDR3 is TGTGCCAGCAGTCCCGTAGCGTTCCCCGGGGAGCTGTTTTTT. Translated, it gives CASSPVAFPGELFF.

Here the CDR3 DNA reads TGTGCCAGCAGTGAACTAGCGGGAGGGATTTCTCAAGAGACCCAGTACTTC. This sequence encodes CASSELAGGISQETQYF. The chain is built from TRBV2 and TRBJ2-5; 12 bases are shared with TRBD2. The V gene's germline CDR1 is SNHLY and CDR2 FYNNEI. The CDR3 runs 17 residues. J was trimmed by 2 bases and V by 2 bases; bases with no gene match: 6.

The V gene is TRBV9, the J gene TRBJ2-5, with 10 bases aligning to TRBD2. The junction had 4 bases not matched to a gene; V was cut back by 4 bases and J by 1 base. Germline assignment: CDR1 SGDLS and CDR2 YYNGEE. The CDR3 runs to 15 residues. The CDR3 coding sequence is TGTGCCAGCAGCTCAGCGGGAGGGACCCAAGAGACCCAGTACTTC. This codes for CASSSAGGTQETQYF.

This sequence joins TRBV20-1 and TRBJ1-2; D not certain. This CDR3 has 13 residues. The V end lost 6 bases, the J end lost 4 bases, and 15 bases lay between the germline ends. Per the germline V gene, CDR1 is DFQATT and CDR2 is SNEGSKA (reference sequence). The CDR3 DNA reads TGCAGTGCCCGCGGACGGCCGGCCTATGGCTACACCTTC. Amino acid sequence: CSARGRPAYGYTF.

The genes are TRBV29-1 and TRBJ2-5; the match to TRBD1 covers 7 bases. The CDR3 is 14 residues long. Germline V gene sequence: CDR1 SQVTM, CDR2 ANQGSEA. V lost 3 bases and J lost 4; bases outside the gene matches: 8. CDR3 DNA sequence: TGCAGCGTTGATAGCACAGGGGTAGCAGAGACCCAGTACTTC. This sequence encodes CSVDSTGVAETQYF.

V is TRBV3-1 and J is TRBJ2-4; 7 nucleotides agree with TRBD1. The V gene's germline CDR1 is LGHDT and CDR2 YNNKEL (reference sequence). CDR3 length: 16 residues. The ends lost 4 bases at V and 0 bases at J; junction bases unmatched: 6. DNA for the CDR3: TGTGCCAGCAGCCCCCGGACAGGTCTAGCCAAAAACATTCAGTACTTC. It encodes CASSPRTGLAKNIQYF. The complete variable domain, with remaining parts taken from reference TRBV3-1 and TRBJ2-4, reads DTAVSQTPKYLVTQMGNDKSIKCEQNLGHDTMYWYKQDSKKFLKIMFSYNNKELIINETVPNRFSPKSPDKAHLNLHINSLELGDSAVYFCASSPRTGLAKNIQYFGAGTRLSVL.